The 11 T cell receptor beta chains reported below all come from one sample, sequenced in a study of cytomegalovirus exposure and HLA in healthy donors (dated by TCRdb to about 2017). Library generation was performed with the immunoSEQ multiplex PCR assay. For the multiplex PCR, a mixture combining 60 forward primers for TCR Vbeta segments and 13 reverse primers for TCR Jbeta segments was used. TCRdb stores this immuneACCESS table with in-frame sequences only. Part of the clones is absent; in the studies checked, under half of the shortfall reflects unresolved V genes, and no reason is known for the rest. In all, the sample holds approximately 190,000 clones, and roughly 80% of those were seen once. Of the sample, less than 7% is held by the ten largest clones. The sequenced sample consisted of PBMCs. These receptors were taken from a man aged 35-49 years in good health and CMV-seropositive.

The chain joins TRBV5-4 to TRBJ2-1; 9 bases align to TRBD2. Per the germline V gene, CDR1 is SGHNT and CDR2 is YYREEE (reference sequence). There are 16 residues in the CDR3. After removal of 4 bases from V and 7 bases from J, the junction contained 12 bases not matched to a gene. CDR3 region: CASSTRGGGASNEQFF. The CDR3 coding sequence is TGTGCCAGCAGCACCAGGGGCGGGGGGGCCTCAAATGAGCAGTTCTTC.

The chain links TRBV18 to TRBJ1-1, with unresolved D. There are 13 residues in the CDR3. The V gene's germline CDR1 is KGHSH and CDR2 LQKENI. The V and J ends lost 0 bases and 7 bases respectively, with 9 bases between them. The CDR3 DNA follows: TGTGCCAGCTCACCACCGGAGCAGATTGAAGCTTTCTTT. It translates to CASSPPEQIEAFF.

The rearrangement uses TRBV5-4 and TRBJ2-1; 10 bases are a match to TRBD2. The CDR3 loop spans 16 amino acids. Germline V gene data show CDR1 as SGHNT and CDR2 as YYREEE (reference sequence). After removal of 4 bases from V and 10 bases from J, the junction contained 14 bases not matched to a gene. The CDR3, as DNA: TGTGCCAGCAGCCCCTCCCTCCGAGGAGCGGGGGGGGAGCAGTTCTTC. The encoded protein is CASSPSLRGAGGEQFF.

This chain uses TRBV28 with TRBJ2-7, with TRBD1 matching over 10 bases. V dropped 9 bases and J dropped 7; count of bases not matched to a gene: 3. Germline V CDR1 and CDR2: MDHEN, SYDVKM. There are 11 residues in the CDR3. The CDR3 sequence is CASWTGGEQYF. CDR3 coding DNA: TGTGCCAGTTGGACAGGGGGTGAGCAGTACTTC.

In its sample, this clone is medium-sized (0.01 to 0.1%). The same CDR3 also results from other DNA sequences found in this sample. The gene calls are TRBV2 and TRBJ2-7, with TRBD1 matching over 10 bases. Trimming cost V 4 bases and J 4 bases; bases outside gene matches: 1. The CDR3 is 13 residues long. Germline V gene data show CDR1 as SNHLY and CDR2 as FYNNEI. This CDR3 is CASSVGQGYEQYF. The CDR3 DNA reads TGTGCCAGCAGTGTGGGACAGGGGTACGAGCAGTACTTC.

A few counts support this clone. This rearrangement joins TRBV27 to TRBJ1-6; no reliable D call. The CDR3 length is 14 residues. The germline V and J ends were trimmed by 4 bases and 0 bases, with 4 bases remaining between them. Per germline, CDR1 MNHEY and CDR2 SMNVEV (reference sequence). CDR3 protein: CASSWSSYNSPLHF. For the CDR3, the DNA is TGTGCCAGCAGTTGGAGCTCCTATAATTCACCCCTCCACTTT.

V is TRBV27 and J is TRBJ1-5, with D tentatively TRBD1 (5 bases). Per the germline V gene, CDR1 is MNHEY and CDR2 is SMNVEV (reference sequence). The CDR3 runs to 15 residues. V lost 4 bases and J lost 6, with 16 bases in between. The CDR3: CASSSWGGFGQPQHF. The CDR3 DNA is TGTGCCAGCAGTTCCTGGGGGGGTTTTGGTCAGCCCCAGCATTTT.

As concerns this clone: Germline is not matched at one junction end, which may reflect a read error. The rearrangement joins TRBV7-7 to TRBJ2-5, with 7 bases aligning to TRBD1. The CDR3 has 14 residues. Per germline, CDR1 SSHAT and CDR2 FNYEAQ (reference sequence). The CDR3 reads CASSSTGAQETQYF. CDR3 coding DNA: TGTGCTAGCAGCTCAACAGGGGCCCAAGAGACCCAGTACTTC.

This chain uses TRBV7-9 with TRBJ1-2; 9 bases match TRBD1. The CDR3 is 14 residues long. Germline lookup yields CDR1 SEHNR and CDR2 FQNEAQ (reference sequence). The trim removed 4 bases at V and 8 bases at J, leaving 8 bases unmatched. CDR3 amino acids: CASSWGQGLNGYTF. The CDR3 nucleotides are TGTGCCAGCAGCTGGGGACAGGGATTAAACGGCTACACCTTC.

The chain carries TRBV5-8 and TRBJ2-1, with D unclear. V was clipped by 0 bases and J by 2 bases, with 9 bases between them. The CDR3 has 15 amino acids. Germline V gene data show CDR1 as SGHTS and CDR2 as YDEGEE. CDR3 nucleotides: TGTGCCAGCAGCTTGGGTCGCCTAGCCTACAATGAGCAGTTCTTC. Amino acids: CASSLGRLAYNEQFF.

This chain joins TRBV2 and TRBJ2-3; 8 bases fit TRBD2. The CDR3 sequence is 14 residues long. Germline trimming cut 7 bases from V and 2 bases from J; bases unmatched to any gene: 5. Germline CDR1 and CDR2: SNHLY and FYNNEI. The CDR3 reads CASIAGGPTDTQYF. For the CDR3, the DNA is TGTGCCAGCATCGCGGGGGGACCCACAGATACGCAGTATTTT.